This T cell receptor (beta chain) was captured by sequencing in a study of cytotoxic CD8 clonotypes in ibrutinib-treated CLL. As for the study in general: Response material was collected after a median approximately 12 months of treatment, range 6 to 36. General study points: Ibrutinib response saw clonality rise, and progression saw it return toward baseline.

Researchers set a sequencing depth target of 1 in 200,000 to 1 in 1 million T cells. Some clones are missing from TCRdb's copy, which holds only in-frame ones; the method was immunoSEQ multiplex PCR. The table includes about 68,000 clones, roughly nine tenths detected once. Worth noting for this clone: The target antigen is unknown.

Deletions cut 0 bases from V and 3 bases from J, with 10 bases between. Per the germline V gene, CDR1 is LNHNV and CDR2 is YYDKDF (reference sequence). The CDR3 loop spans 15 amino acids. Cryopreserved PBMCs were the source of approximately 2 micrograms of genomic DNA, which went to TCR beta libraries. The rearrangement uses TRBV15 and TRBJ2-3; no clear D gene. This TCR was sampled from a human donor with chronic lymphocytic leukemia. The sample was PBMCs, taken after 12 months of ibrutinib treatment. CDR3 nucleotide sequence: TGTGCCACCAGCAGAGATCGCTCTAGGACAGATACGCAGTATTTT. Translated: CATSRDRSRTDTQYF.